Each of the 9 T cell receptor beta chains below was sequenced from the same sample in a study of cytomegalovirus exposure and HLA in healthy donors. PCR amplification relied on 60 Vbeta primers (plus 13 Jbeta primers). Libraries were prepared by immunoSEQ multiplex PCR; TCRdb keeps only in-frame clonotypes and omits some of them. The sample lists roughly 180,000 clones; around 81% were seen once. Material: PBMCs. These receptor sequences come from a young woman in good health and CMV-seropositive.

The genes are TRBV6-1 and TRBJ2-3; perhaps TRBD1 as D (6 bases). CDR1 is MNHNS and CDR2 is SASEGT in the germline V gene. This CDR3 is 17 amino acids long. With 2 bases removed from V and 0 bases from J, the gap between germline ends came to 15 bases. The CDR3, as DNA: TGTGCCAGCAGTGAAAGGGGCGGACAGACTAGCACAGATACGCAGTATTTT. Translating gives CASSERGGQTSTDTQYF.

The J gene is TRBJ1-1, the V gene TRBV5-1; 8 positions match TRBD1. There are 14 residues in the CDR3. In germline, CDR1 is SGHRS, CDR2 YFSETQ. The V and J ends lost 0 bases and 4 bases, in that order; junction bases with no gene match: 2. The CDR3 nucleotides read TGCGCCAGCAGCTTGGACGGACAGGGCACTGAAGCTTTCTTT. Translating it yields CASSLDGQGTEAFF.

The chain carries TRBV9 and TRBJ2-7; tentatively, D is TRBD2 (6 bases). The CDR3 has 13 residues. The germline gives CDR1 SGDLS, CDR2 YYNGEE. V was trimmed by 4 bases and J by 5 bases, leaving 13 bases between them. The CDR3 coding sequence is TGTGCCAGCAGCCAAGGAGGGATGAACGAGCAGTACTTC. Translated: CASSQGGMNEQYF.

In DNA form, the CDR3 reads TGTGCCAGCAGCTGGCTGGGGGGCAATGAGCAGTTCTTC. It translates to CASSWLGGNEQFF. This chain joins TRBV5-4 and TRBJ2-1; D is possibly TRBD2 (6 bases). This CDR3 comprises 13 residues. Germline CDR1 SGHNT, CDR2 YYREEE (reference sequence). Trimming removed 3 bases from V and 6 bases from J, with 10 bases in between.

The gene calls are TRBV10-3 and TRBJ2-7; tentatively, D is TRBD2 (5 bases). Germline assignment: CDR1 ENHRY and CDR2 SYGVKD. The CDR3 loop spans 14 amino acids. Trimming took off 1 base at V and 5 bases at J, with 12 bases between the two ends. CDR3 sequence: CAISEWTSVDEQYF. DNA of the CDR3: TGTGCCATCAGTGAGTGGACTTCAGTGGACGAGCAGTACTTC.

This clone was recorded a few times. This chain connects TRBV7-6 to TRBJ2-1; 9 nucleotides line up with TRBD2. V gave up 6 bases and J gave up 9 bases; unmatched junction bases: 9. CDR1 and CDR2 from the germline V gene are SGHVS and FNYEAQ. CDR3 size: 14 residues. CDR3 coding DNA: TGTGCCAGCAGTCCGAGGACTAGCGATGGTGAGCAGTTCTTC. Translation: CASSPRTSDGEQFF.

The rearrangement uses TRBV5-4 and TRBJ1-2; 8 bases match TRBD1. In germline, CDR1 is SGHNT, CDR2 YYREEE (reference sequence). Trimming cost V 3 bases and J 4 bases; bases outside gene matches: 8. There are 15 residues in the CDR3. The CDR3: CASSSIDGQGYGYTF. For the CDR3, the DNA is TGTGCCAGCAGCTCAATCGACGGACAGGGCTATGGCTACACCTTC.

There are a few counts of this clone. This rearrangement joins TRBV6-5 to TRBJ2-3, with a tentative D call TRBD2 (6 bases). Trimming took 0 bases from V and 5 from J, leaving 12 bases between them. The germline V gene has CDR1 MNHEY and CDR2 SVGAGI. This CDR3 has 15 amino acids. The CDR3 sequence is CASSYSVMRGDTQYF. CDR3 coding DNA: TGTGCCAGCAGTTACTCGGTTATGCGGGGAGATACGCAGTATTTT.

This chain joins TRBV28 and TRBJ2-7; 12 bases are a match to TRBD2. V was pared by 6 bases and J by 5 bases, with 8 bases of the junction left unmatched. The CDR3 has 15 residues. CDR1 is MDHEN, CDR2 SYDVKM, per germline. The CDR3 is CASSIPSGGADEQYF. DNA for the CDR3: TGTGCCAGCAGCATCCCTAGCGGGGGGGCAGACGAGCAGTACTTC.